Below are 15 T cell receptor beta chains sequenced from a single sample in a study of blood T cell repertoires in COVID-19. This table comes from immunoSEQ multiplex PCR, and its TCRdb copy is limited to in-frame clones, with some not included. The sample has around 84,000 clones; just under 80% are singletons. Sequencing input: peripheral blood. These receptors were taken from a man aged 55-75 years with COVID-19, enrolled during active disease.

This clone was seen more than once but under ten times. The chain employs TRBV2 and TRBJ1-2; D unresolved. The CDR3 is made up of 13 amino acids. The V gene's germline CDR1 is SNHLY and CDR2 FYNNEI. Trimming took 4 bases from V and 6 from J, leaving 12 bases between them. CDR3 amino acids: CASSVIGGHGYTF. CDR3 nucleotides: TGTGCCAGCAGTGTCATCGGAGGACATGGCTACACCTTC. The whole variable domain, remainder taken from reference TRBV2 and TRBJ1-2, is EPEVTQTPSHQVTQMGQEVILRCVPISNHLYFYWYRQILGQKVEFLVSFYNNEISEKSEIFDDQFSVERPDGSNFTLKIRSTKLEDSAMYFCASSVIGGHGYTFGSGTRLTVV.

This clone has only one observation. One junction end disagrees with the germline gene, perhaps due to a read error. The CDR3 spells CASSQDWPAEDEKFF. The CDR3 region has the DNA TGTGCCAGCAGCCAAGATTGGCCCGCCGAGGATGAGAAGTTCTTC. V usage is TRBV14 and J usage is TRBJ2-1; the D is unclear. Looked up from germline, CDR1 is SGHDN and CDR2 is FVKESK. CDR3 length: 15 residues.

J is TRBJ2-1 and V is TRBV9; maybe TRBD2 (6 bases). Trimming stripped 0 bases from V and 2 bases from J, with 12 bases between. Germline V gene data show CDR1 as SGDLS and CDR2 as YYNGEE. There are 16 residues in the CDR3. CDR3 amino acids: CASSVDPGTAYNEQFF. As DNA, the CDR3 is TGTGCCAGCAGCGTAGATCCCGGGACTGCCTACAATGAGCAGTTCTTC.

This clone was found once. CDR3 loop: CASSLAGGDGNTIYF. CDR3 coding DNA: TGCGCCAGCAGCTTGGCCGGGGGGGATGGAAACACCATATATTTT. The chain combines TRBV5-1 with TRBJ1-3; TRBD1 is a possible D gene (5 bases). This CDR3 is built from 15 residues. Trimming removed 0 bases at V and 3 bases at J, with 10 bases between. Per germline, CDR1 SGHRS and CDR2 YFSETQ.

This chain uses TRBV3-1 (or the pseudogene TRBV3-2) with TRBJ1-5; D is unclear. Germline V gene data show CDR1 as LGHDT and CDR2 as YNNKEL (reference sequence). Deletions cut 1 base from V and 6 bases from J, with 16 bases between. This CDR3 is built from 16 residues. The CDR3 DNA sequence: TGTGCCAGCAGCCAAGGCGGAGGGAGAGGTGGTCAGCCCCAGCATTTT. Residues: CASSQGGGRGGQPQHF.

This clone was detected once. The V and J genes are TRBV2 and TRBJ1-2; 9 nucleotides line up with TRBD1. V dropped 8 bases and J dropped 7; count of bases not matched to a gene: 14. Germline CDR1 and CDR2: SNHLY and FYNNEI. This CDR3 spans 15 amino acids. CDR3 in DNA: TGTGCCAGCCCCGCAGTCGGACAGGGGACATCTGGCTACACCTTC. It is translated as CASPAVGQGTSGYTF.

The rearrangement uses TRBV7-2 and TRBJ2-3; 9 nucleotides match TRBD2. Germline V gene lookup returns CDR1 SGHTA and CDR2 FQGNSA. The J segment lost 4 bases and the V segment lost 1 base, leaving 9 bases of the junction unmatched. The CDR3 runs 17 residues. Here the CDR3 DNA reads TGTGCCAGCAGCTTAGGGTTTGCGGGGGGGGGCCCAGATACGCAGTATTTT. It specifies CASSLGFAGGGPDTQYF.

The CDR3 loop is CASSEGAQGSIGNTIYF. CDR3 nucleotides: TGTGCCAGCAGTGAAGGGGCACAGGGCTCTATCGGGAACACCATATATTTT. The V gene is TRBV6-1, the J gene TRBJ1-3; possibly TRBD1 for D (6 bases). CDR3 size: 17 residues. CDR1 and CDR2 (germline): MNHNS, SASEGT. V lost 1 base and J 7 bases, leaving 20 bases between the germline ends.

The chain is built from TRBV6-1 and TRBJ2-3; tentative D call: TRBD2 (6 bases). CDR1 and CDR2 (germline): MNHNS, SASEGT. The CDR3 spans 15 residues. Trimming shortened V by 2 bases and J by 0 bases, and 9 bases separated the two germline ends. In DNA form, the CDR3 reads TGTGCCAGCAGTGAACGGCGGGGAAGCACAGATACGCAGTATTTT. It encodes CASSERRGSTDTQYF.

This clone was detected only a few times. The V call is TRBV5-4, the J call TRBJ2-7; no clear D. The CDR3 is 13 amino acids. CDR1 is SGHNT, CDR2 YYREEE, per germline (reference sequence). V shed 3 bases and J shed 2 bases, with 9 bases lying between them. In DNA form, the CDR3 reads TGTGCCAGCAGCTCCAGTTTACCCTACGAGCAGTACTTC. Protein product: CASSSSLPYEQYF. The variable domain in full, with the rest retrieved from reference TRBV5-4 and TRBJ2-7, is ETGVTQSPTHLIKTRGQQVTLRCSSQSGHNTVSWYQQALGQGPQFIFQYYREEENGRGNFPPRFSGLQFPNYSSELNVNALELDDSALYLCASSSSLPYEQYFGPGTRLTVT.

The CDR3 is CASSEGRGLGTDTQYF. The CDR3 DNA is TGCGCCAGCAGCGAAGGGAGGGGGCTAGGCACAGATACGCAGTATTTT. The chain combines TRBV4-3 with TRBJ2-3, with D possibly called TRBD1 or TRBD2 (7 bases each). V was clipped by 5 bases and J by 1 base, with 16 bases between them. The length of the CDR3 is 16 residues. Germline lookup yields CDR1 LGHNA and CDR2 YSLEER.

The chain couples TRBV6-5 to TRBJ1-2; no definite D call. The V end was cut by 7 bases, the J end by 1 base, with 16 bases between. The CDR3 is 15 residues long. Germline values: CDR1 MNHEY, CDR2 SVGAGI. This CDR3 reads CASTSDRWHNYGYTF. As DNA, the CDR3 is TGTGCCAGCACTAGTGACCGTTGGCATAACTATGGCTACACCTTC.

The rearrangement joins TRBV15 to TRBJ2-1; D is uncertain. Germline V lookup: CDR1 LNHNV, CDR2 YYDKDF (reference sequence). V was clipped by 3 bases and J by 0 bases, with 18 bases between them. This CDR3 has 18 residues. The CDR3 nucleotides read TGTGCCACCAGCAGCCGGAGACCTCAATCCCCCTCCTACAATGAGCAGTTCTTC. It yields the protein CATSSRRPQSPSYNEQFF.

There are a few counts of this clone. The V and J genes are TRBV4-2 and TRBJ1-2; tentative D call: TRBD1 (5 bases). Germline loops: CDR1 LGHNA, CDR2 YNFKEQ. The CDR3 totals 14 residues. The V and J ends lost 3 bases and 3 bases respectively, with 11 bases between them. CDR3: CASSHHKGDYGYTF. In DNA form, the CDR3 reads TGTGCCAGCAGCCACCACAAAGGGGACTATGGCTACACCTTC.

This clone was seen only once. This CDR3 reads CASSFDSNQPQHF. CDR3 sequence (DNA): TGTGCCAGTAGCTTCGACAGTAATCAGCCCCAGCATTTT. This chain links TRBV19 with TRBJ1-5, with D tentatively TRBD1 (5 bases). Germline V lookup: CDR1 LNHDA, CDR2 SQIVND (reference sequence). The V end lost 6 bases, the J end lost 4 bases, and 10 bases lay between the germline ends. CDR3 size: 13 residues.